Listed below are T cell receptor beta chains from one sample, sequenced in a study of regulatory T cells in long-lasting Graves disease. TCRdb passed the multiplex PCR reads through MiXCR, listing each CDR3 protein once. Of 450,000 or so distinct CDR3 sequences listed, 22% were seen once; the top ten hold around 13%. The material sequenced was peripheral blood mononuclear cells (PBMCs), taken when the disease was refractory, from a patient treated with antithyroid drugs. Source of these receptors: a female donor with Graves disease. The CDR3 runs from the conserved cysteine through the conserved F or W. A D gene is named only where the DNA matches it firmly. Rows may omit the clone size; those that give it use once, few, many or a size class.

j_call clone_size v_call d_call cdr3_nt cdr3_aa
TRBJ2-3 - TRBV7-8 - TGTGCCAGCAGCTTATCGCACACAGATACGCAGTATTTT CASSLSHTDTQYF
TRBJ2-7 many TRBV7-2 - TGTGCCAGCAGCTTAGGAGGGGCCAACTCCTACGAGCAGTACTTC CASSLGGANSYEQYF
TRBJ2-5 few TRBV18 - TGTGCCAGCTCACCCCGGACAGATCCGCAAGAGACCCAGTACTTC CASSPRTDPQETQYF
TRBJ1-1 - TRBV6-1 TRBD1 TGTGCCAGCAGTCCAGGACAGGTCTTGAACACTGAAGCTTTCTTT CASSPGQVLNTEAFF
TRBJ1-3 few TRBV20-1 - TGCAGTGCCCCAACCTCCGAGACAGGTGGAAACACCATATATTTT CSAPTSETGGNTIYF
TRBJ1-1 many TRBV28 TRBD1 TGTGCCAGCAGTTTATCAGGGGGCGCGGACACTGAAGCTTTCTTT CASSLSGGADTEAFF
TRBJ1-1 - TRBV7-3 - TGTGCCAGCAGCTTAAGGGGGATGAGGGGGGAAGGGATGAACACTGAAGCTTTCTTT CASSLRGMRGEGMNTEAFF
TRBJ2-1 few TRBV6-2/TRBV6-3 - TGTGCCAGCAGTCGCCTCGATGAGCAGTTCTTC CASSRLDEQFF
TRBJ1-6 - TRBV6-5 - TGTGCCAGCAGTTCCGCTCTCCTTAGGAGCTCCTATAATTCACCCCTCCACTTT CASSSALLRSSYNSPLHF
TRBJ2-7 many TRBV28 - TGTGCCAGCAGTTTATCACAGGCCCTCTCCTACGAGCAGTACTTC CASSLSQALSYEQYF
TRBJ2-7 many TRBV20-1 - TGCAGTGCTAGTCTTAGTAGGCGGACCGACTACGAGCAGTACTTC CSASLSRRTDYEQYF
TRBJ2-2 - TRBV19 TRBD2 TGTGCCAGTAGTACGTCGACTAGCGGGACGGTCACCGGGGAGCTGTTTTTT CASSTSTSGTVTGELFF
TRBJ1-5 many TRBV7-2 - TGTGCCAGCAGCTTCCAGCGTAGCAATCAGCCCCAGCATTTT CASSFQRSNQPQHF
TRBJ1-4 many TRBV7-6 TRBD1 TGTGCCAGCAGCTCCTCATACAGGGGGACTAATGAAAAACTGTTTTTT CASSSSYRGTNEKLFF
TRBJ1-2 many TRBV10-3 - TGTGCCATCTGGACCGGGAGGTATGGCTACACCTTC CAIWTGRYGYTF
TRBJ2-5 many TRBV12-3/TRBV12-4 - TGTGCCAGCAGTTTAGGAAGGGGGGGGCTAGCTCCCAAGACCCAGTACTTC CASSLGRGGLAPKTQYF
TRBJ2-5 many TRBV7-2 TRBD1 TGTGCCAGCAGCTTAACGACAGGGGGCGAGACCCAGTACTTC CASSLTTGGETQYF
TRBJ2-5 - TRBV27 TRBD1 TGTGCCAGCAGCCCTCCCGGACAGGGGGCGCGGGAGACCCAGTACTTC CASSPPGQGARETQYF
TRBJ1-2 - TRBV4-1 - TGCGCCAGCCCCAAGGGCCGGGTAGGATATTATGGCTACACCTTC CASPKGRVGYYGYTF
TRBJ2-7 many TRBV15 - TGTGCCACCAGCAGAGGTTTAAGCTCCTACGAGCAGTACTTC CATSRGLSSYEQYF
TRBJ1-1 many TRBV28 TRBD1 TGTGCCAGCAGTCCCGGGGACAGGGCACCCACTGAAGCTTTCTTT CASSPGDRAPTEAFF
TRBJ2-5 once TRBV5-6 - TGTGCCAGCAGCTTGACAGGGCCCCCACAAGAGACCCAGTACTTC CASSLTGPPQETQYF
TRBJ2-7 many TRBV11-2 - TGTGCCAGCAGCTTAGAGCGGGGTTTAGCCTACGAGCAGTACTTC CASSLERGLAYEQYF
TRBJ1-5 many TRBV2 - TGTGCCAGCAGTGAGAGAGTCAATCAGCCCCAGCATTTT CASSERVNQPQHF
TRBJ2-7 many TRBV20-1 TRBD2 TGCAGTGCTAGTGTACGGACTAGCGGGGCCGACGAGCAGTACTTC CSASVRTSGADEQYF
TRBJ1-4 few TRBV6-1 TRBD1 TGTGCCAGCAGTGCAGGGGGACTGTTTTTT CASSAGGLFF
TRBJ2-7 - TRBV28 - TGTGCCAGCAGGAACGGGGTGCAAGACTCCTACGAGCAGTACTTC CASRNGVQDSYEQYF